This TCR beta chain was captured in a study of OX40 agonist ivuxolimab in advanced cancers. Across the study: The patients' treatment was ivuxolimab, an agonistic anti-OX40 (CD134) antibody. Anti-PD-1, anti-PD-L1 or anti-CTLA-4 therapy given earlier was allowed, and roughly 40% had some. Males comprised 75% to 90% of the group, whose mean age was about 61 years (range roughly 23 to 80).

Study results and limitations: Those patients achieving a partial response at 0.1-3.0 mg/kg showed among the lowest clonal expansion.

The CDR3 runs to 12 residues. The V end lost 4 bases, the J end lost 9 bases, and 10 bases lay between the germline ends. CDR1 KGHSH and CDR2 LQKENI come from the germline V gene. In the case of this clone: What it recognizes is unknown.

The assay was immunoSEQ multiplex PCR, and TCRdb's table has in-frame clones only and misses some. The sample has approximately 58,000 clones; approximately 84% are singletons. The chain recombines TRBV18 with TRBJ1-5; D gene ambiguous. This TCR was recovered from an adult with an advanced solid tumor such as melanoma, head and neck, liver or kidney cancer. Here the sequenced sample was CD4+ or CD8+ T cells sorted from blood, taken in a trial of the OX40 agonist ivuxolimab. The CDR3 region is CASSLQTGPQHF. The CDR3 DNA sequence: TGTGCCAGCTCACTGCAGACTGGGCCCCAGCATTTT. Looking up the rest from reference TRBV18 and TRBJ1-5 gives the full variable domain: NAGVMQNPRHLVRRRGQEARLRCSPMKGHSHVYWYRQLPEEGLKFMVYLQKENIIDESGMPKERFSAEFPKEGPSILRIQQVVRGDSAAYFCASSLQTGPQHFGDGTRLSIL.